This TCR beta chain was observed in a study of cytomegalovirus exposure and HLA in healthy donors. Overall study results and limits: Productive status was seen about 90% or about 30% of the time for most TCR beta V segments in an earlier analysis. A classifier reportedly called cytomegalovirus status with high sensitivity and specificity. A later analysis showed HLA-associated TCR beta chains outstripping equally common others in clonal expansion.

In this sample, this clone turned up a few times. The antigen is unknown. Primers for the PCR totalled 60 Vbeta and 13 Jbeta. Sequencing was performed with immunoSEQ multiplex PCR; in TCRdb, only in-frame clones are kept and a portion is missing. The sample shows around 130,000 clones, roughly 63% of them seen only once. This receptor was taken from a man aged 30 to 45 in good health and CMV-seropositive. The source material was PBMCs.

For the CDR3, the DNA is TGTGCCAGCAGCGGACACCGCATTAGGGAAGAGACCCAGTACTTC. It codes for CASSGHRIREETQYF. The chain joins TRBV7-2 to TRBJ2-5; possible D gene TRBD1, 5 bases. This CDR3 is built from 15 residues. Trimming removed 5 bases from V and 3 bases from J, with 16 bases in between. The germline CDR1 and CDR2 sequences are SGHTA and FQGNSA.